The TCR beta chain described here comes from a study of T cell responses to AZD1222 COVID-19 vaccine. Findings and caveats of the study: Most donors were white British, females outnumbered males, and clonal diversity was possibly underestimated. Only after the peak T cell response were repertoires sampled. An increase in Spike-specific TCR breadth and depth was observed after two AZD1222 doses.

Concerning this clone itself: What it binds is unknown.

This table comes from immunoSEQ multiplex PCR, and its TCRdb copy is limited to in-frame clones, with some not included. This sample has about 120,000 clones, with around 83% found just once. Second-dose groups at about 4 or about 12 weeks were pooled. The CDR3 runs to 14 residues. CDR1 and CDR2 from the germline V gene are SNHLY and FYNNEI. Trimming shortened V by 3 bases and J by 9 bases, and 12 bases separated the two germline ends. The receptor was derived from an adult who received the AZD1222 COVID-19 vaccine. The chain carries TRBV2 and TRBJ1-6, with D perhaps TRBD1 (6 bases). The source was peripheral blood, collected 28 days after the second AZD1222 dose. The CDR3 is CASSEGGEGSPLHF. The CDR3 bases are TGTGCCAGCAGTGAGGGGGGCGAGGGTTCACCCCTCCACTTT.